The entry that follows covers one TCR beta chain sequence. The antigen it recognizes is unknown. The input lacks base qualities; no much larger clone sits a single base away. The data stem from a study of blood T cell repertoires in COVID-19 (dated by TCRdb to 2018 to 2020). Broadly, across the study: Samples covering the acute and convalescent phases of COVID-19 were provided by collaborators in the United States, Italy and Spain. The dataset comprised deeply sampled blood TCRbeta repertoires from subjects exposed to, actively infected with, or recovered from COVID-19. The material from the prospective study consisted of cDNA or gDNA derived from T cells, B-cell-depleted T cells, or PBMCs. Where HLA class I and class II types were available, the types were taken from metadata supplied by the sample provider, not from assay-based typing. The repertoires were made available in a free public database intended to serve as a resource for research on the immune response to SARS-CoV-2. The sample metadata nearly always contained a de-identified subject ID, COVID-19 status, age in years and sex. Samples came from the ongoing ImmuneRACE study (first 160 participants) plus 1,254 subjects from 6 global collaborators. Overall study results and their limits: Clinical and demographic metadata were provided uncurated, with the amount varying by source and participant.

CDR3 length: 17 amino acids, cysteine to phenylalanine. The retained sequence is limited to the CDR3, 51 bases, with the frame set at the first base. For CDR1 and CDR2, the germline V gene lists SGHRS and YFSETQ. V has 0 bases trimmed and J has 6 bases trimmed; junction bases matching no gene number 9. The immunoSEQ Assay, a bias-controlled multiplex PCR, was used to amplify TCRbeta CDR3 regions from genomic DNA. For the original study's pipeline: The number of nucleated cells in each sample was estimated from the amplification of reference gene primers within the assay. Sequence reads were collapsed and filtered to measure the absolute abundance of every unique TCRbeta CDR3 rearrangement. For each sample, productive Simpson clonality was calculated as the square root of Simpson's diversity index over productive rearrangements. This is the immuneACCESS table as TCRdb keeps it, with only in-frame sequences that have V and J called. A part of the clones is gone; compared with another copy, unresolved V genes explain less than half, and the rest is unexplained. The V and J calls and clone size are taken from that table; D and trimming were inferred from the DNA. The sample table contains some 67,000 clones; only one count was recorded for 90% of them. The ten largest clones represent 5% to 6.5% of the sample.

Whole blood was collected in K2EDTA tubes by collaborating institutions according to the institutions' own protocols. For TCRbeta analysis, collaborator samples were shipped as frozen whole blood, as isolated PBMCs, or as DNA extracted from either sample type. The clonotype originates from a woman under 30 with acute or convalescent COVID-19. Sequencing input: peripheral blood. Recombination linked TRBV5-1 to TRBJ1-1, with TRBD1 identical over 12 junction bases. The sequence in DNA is TGCGCCAGCAGCTTGGGGGACAGGGGGCGATCATTTTCTGAAGCTTTCTTT. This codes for CASSLGDRGRSFSEAFF.